This T cell receptor (beta chain) is drawn from a study of radiation and T cells in renal cell carcinoma. Study-level points and caveats: In blood, top tumor clones expanded by 2 weeks, shrinking by 4. Without pretreatment biopsies, baseline tumor clonotype presence was undetermined.

Indicated time point: blood 2 weeks post-SBRT. Described treatment: 15 Gy SBRT to primary tumor, nephrectomy 4 weeks later. After SBRT, blood was collected at 2 and 4 weeks, plus baseline. Details on this clone: Its antigen is not known.

Produced via immunoSEQ multiplex PCR; TCRdb's table is partial and in-frame only. The table records 120,000 or so clones, 70% to 90% of them present only once. The CDR3 is 14 residues long. The germline CDR1 and CDR2 sequences are SGHRS and YFSETQ. V gave up 2 bases and J gave up 3 bases, with 8 bases separating them. V gene TRBV5-1 combines with J gene TRBJ2-2, with D possibly TRBD1 on 6 matching bases. The TCR was taken from a woman aged 65 to 85 with renal cell carcinoma. The specimen was blood, collected from a patient whose treatment included radiotherapy and nephrectomy. CDR3 protein: CASSFRTDTGELFF. The DNA of the CDR3 is TGCGCCAGCAGCTTTCGGACAGACACCGGGGAGCTGTTTTTT. The whole variable domain, remainder taken from reference TRBV5-1 and TRBJ2-2, is KAGVTQTPRYLIKTRGQQVTLSCSPISGHRSVSWYQQTPGQGLQFLFEYFSETQRNKGNFPGRFSGRQFSNSRSEMNVSTLELGDSALYLCASSFRTDTGELFFGEGSRLTVL.